This T cell receptor (beta chain) was documented in a study of blood T cell repertoires in COVID-19. In the study overall: Recovery meant two consecutive negative NP/OP PCR tests, professional clearance, or resolved symptoms.

From germline, CDR1 is MNHEY and CDR2 SVGEGT. V shed 5 bases and J 12 bases; nucleotides not matched to a gene: 7. The CDR3 consists of 11 residues. The participants were between roughly 18 and 89 years old and came from some 23 US areas. Participants were placed into cohorts based on the clinical history they reported. Sequenced by immunoSEQ multiplex PCR; TCRdb stores in-frame clones only, minus some. Of roughly 230,000 clones in the sample, roughly 84% were seen once. The clonotype comes from a man aged 25 to 40 in a cohort exposed to, infected with or recovered from COVID-19 (not recorded which). This rearrangement joins TRBV6-2 or TRBV6-3 to TRBJ2-7, with TRBD1 matching over 7 bases. The sequencing sample was made of PBMCs or T cells enriched from blood (not recorded which). The CDR3 spells CASSGQAAPYF. The CDR3 bases are TGTGCCAGCAGTGGACAGGCAGCGCCGTACTTC.